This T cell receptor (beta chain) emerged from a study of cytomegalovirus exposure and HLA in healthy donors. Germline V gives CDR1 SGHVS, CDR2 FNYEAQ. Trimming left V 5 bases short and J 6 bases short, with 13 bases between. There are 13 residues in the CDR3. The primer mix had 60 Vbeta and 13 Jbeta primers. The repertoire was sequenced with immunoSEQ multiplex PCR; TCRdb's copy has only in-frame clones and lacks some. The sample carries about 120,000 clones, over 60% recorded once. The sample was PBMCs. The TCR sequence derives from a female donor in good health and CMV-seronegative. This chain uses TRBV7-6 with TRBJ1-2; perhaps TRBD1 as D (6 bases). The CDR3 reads CASSPGDIDGYTF. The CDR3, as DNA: TGTGCCAGCAGCCCTGGGGACATCGATGGCTACACCTTC.